The clone carrying this TCR beta chain has more than one count but fewer than ten. The germline gives CDR1 PRHDT, CDR2 FYEKMQ (reference sequence). This CDR3 is built from 14 residues. V gave up 7 bases and J gave up 4 bases; unmatched junction bases: 8. The data originate from a study of cytomegalovirus exposure and HLA in healthy donors. PCR involved 60 Vbeta and 13 Jbeta primers. This table comes from immunoSEQ multiplex PCR, and its TCRdb copy is limited to in-frame clones, with some not included. The sample contains 90,000 to 150,000 clones, nearly 80% of which appear only once. Sampled while nominally healthy, donors likely had unrecorded immune exposures.

Sequenced sample: PBMCs. This sequence joins TRBV13 and TRBJ2-3; TRBD1 matches 7 bases. The receptor was derived from a woman aged 25 to 39 in good health and CMV-seropositive. The CDR3 nucleotides are TGTGCCAGCAACCCGCGACAGGGCGCAGATACGCAGTATTTT. Translation gives CASNPRQGADTQYF.